These 5 T cell receptor beta chains were sequenced from one sample in a study of blood T cell repertoires in COVID-19. The table came from immunoSEQ multiplex PCR; TCRdb's copy has only in-frame clones and leaves some out. The repertoire holds 50,000 to 65,000 clones, with 65% to 85% as singletons. Sequencing used peripheral blood. These receptors were obtained from a woman aged 50 to 60 with active or convalescent COVID-19.

This clone turned up a few times. The chain links TRBV7-3 to TRBJ2-1; tentative D call: TRBD2 (5 bases). V lost 4 bases and J 6 bases, leaving 16 bases between the germline ends. The CDR3 is 15 residues long. Germline V gene lookup returns CDR1 SGHTA and CDR2 FQGTGA. CDR3 amino acids: CASSSEGRPGNEQFF. The DNA of the CDR3 is TGTGCCAGCAGCTCAGAGGGCAGACCTGGCAATGAGCAGTTCTTC.

This clone has a handful of counts. The chain has TRBV30 and TRBJ1-6; a weak D match, TRBD1 (5 bases). The CDR3 runs 12 residues. CDR1 GTSNPN and CDR2 SVGIG come from the germline V gene (reference sequence). Trimming took 4 bases from V and 7 from J, leaving 8 bases between them. The CDR3 is CAWNRRNSPLHF. CDR3 nucleotide sequence: TGTGCCTGGAACAGGAGAAATTCACCCCTCCACTTT.

The chain joins TRBV7-2 to TRBJ2-2; D might be TRBD2 (5 bases). The CDR3 length is 17 residues. The germline CDR1 and CDR2 sequences are SGHTA and FQGNSA. V lost 1 base, J lost 2 bases, and 14 bases lay in between. The CDR3 nucleotides read TGTGCCAGCAGCTTAGGCGGGCGGGTCCAAAACACCGGGGAGCTGTTTTTT. This codes for CASSLGGRVQNTGELFF.

J is TRBJ2-2 and V is TRBV6-4; possibly TRBD1 for D (6 bases). The V and J ends lost 0 bases and 7 bases respectively, with 12 bases between them. Germline lookup yields CDR1 MRHNA and CDR2 SNTAGT. The CDR3 totals 15 residues. The DNA for the CDR3 is TGTGCCAGCAGTGACTCATGGGGGCAAGGCGGGGAGCTGTTTTTT. This sequence encodes CASSDSWGQGGELFF.

The V call is TRBV18, the J call TRBJ2-7; 8 bases are a match to TRBD2. Germline trimming cut 3 bases from V and 4 bases from J; bases unmatched to any gene: 8. The CDR3 has 15 amino acids. Germline loops: CDR1 KGHSH, CDR2 LQKENI. The CDR3 DNA sequence: TGTGCCAGCTCACCCGGGGGGGTGCGGGGGTACGAGCAGTACTTC. Its protein product is CASSPGGVRGYEQYF.